The entry that follows covers one T cell receptor beta chain sequence. The data are from a study of blood T cell repertoires in COVID-19. Trimming shortened V by 5 bases and J by 0 bases, and 16 bases separated the two germline ends. Germline CDR1 and CDR2: SGHAT and FQNNGV. CDR3 length: 16 residues. Assay used: immunoSEQ multiplex PCR; TCRdb lists only in-frame clones, some missing. The table has approximately 330,000 clones, approximately 86% seen once. The sequencing sample was made of PBMCs or T cells enriched from blood (not recorded which). The origin of this receptor is a middle-aged woman with acute COVID-19. The chain joins TRBV11-2 to TRBJ1-2; D is uncertain. CDR3 sequence: CASSPRRERTNYGYTF. The CDR3 DNA is TGTGCCAGCAGCCCTCGAAGGGAGAGGACTAACTATGGCTACACCTTC.